This T cell receptor beta chain was obtained from a study of blood T cell repertoires in COVID-19. The CDR3 spans 13 residues. Germline V gives CDR1 SGHDT, CDR2 YYEEEE. Trimming pared 0 bases from V and 3 bases from J, leaving 7 bases between. TCRdb's copy holds only in-frame clones and misses some; the assay was immunoSEQ multiplex PCR. The sample lists a few hundred thousand clones, more than 70% seen once, with approximately 4.1% in the top ten. The TCR comes from an older woman with COVID-19, enrolled during active disease. Material for sequencing was peripheral blood. The V gene is TRBV5-6, the J gene TRBJ2-7; D gene uncertain. The CDR3 DNA sequence: TGTGCCAGCAGCTTGGACGGGTACTACGAGCAGTACTTC. It translates to CASSLDGYYEQYF.